The next 26 T cell receptor beta chains were all read from a single sample in a study of T cells in Graves' hyperthyroidism and ophthalmopathy. From RNA transcripts, TCR beta CDR3 regions were amplified. Researchers ran a first-round RT-PCR on the TCR CDR3 using the HTBI primer set. TCRdb re-called the multiplex PCR reads through MiXCR, storing one row per CDR3 protein. The sample yields about 400,000 distinct CDR3 sequences, around 13% seen once. Specimen: blood. These receptors were collected from a woman aged 18-29 years with Graves' hyperthyroidism.

The rearrangement uses TRBV6-2 or TRBV6-3 and TRBJ2-3; D not certain. Between the trimmed V and J ends, which lost 2 bases and 2 bases, there was a span of 14 bases. CDR1 is MNHEY, CDR2 SVGEGT, per germline. The CDR3 length is 16 residues. In DNA form, the CDR3 reads TGTGCCAGCAGTTACCCCCCGGACGGTTACACAGATACGCAGTATTTT. Encoded protein: CASSYPPDGYTDTQYF.

There are many counts of this clonotype. The V call is TRBV28, the J call TRBJ2-2; D is undetermined. The CDR3 covers 14 residues. Germline assignment: CDR1 MDHEN and CDR2 SYDVKM. The V end was cut by 4 bases, the J end by 4 bases, with 10 bases between. CDR3 sequence: CASSSPTGTGELFF. The CDR3 DNA reads TGTGCCAGCAGTTCTCCAACTGGCACCGGGGAGCTGTTTTTT.

In this sample, this clonotype turned up a few times. The chain couples TRBV6-1 to TRBJ1-6; D gene unclear. The ends were cut back, 6 bases at V and 16 bases at J, with 16 bases in the middle. Germline CDR1 and CDR2: MNHNS and SASEGT. The CDR3 consists of 12 residues. In nucleotides, the CDR3 is TGTGCCAGCAGGGACCCGAACACCAGACTCCACTTT. This encodes CASRDPNTRLHF.

This clonotype was observed at least ten times. The V gene is TRBV27, the J gene TRBJ2-7; D is uncertain. The V gene lost 3 bases and the J gene lost 5 bases, with 11 bases spanning the gap. Per germline, CDR1 MNHEY and CDR2 SMNVEV (reference sequence). The CDR3 sequence is 13 residues long. CDR3 amino acids: CASSFDFLDEQYF. The CDR3 DNA reads as TGTGCCAGCAGTTTCGATTTTCTCGACGAGCAGTACTTC.

Many counts were recorded for this clonotype. V and J are TRBV3-1 and TRBJ2-1, with 10 bases aligning to TRBD1. J lost 6 bases, V lost 1 base, and 6 bases had no gene match. The CDR3 runs to 16 residues. The germline V gene has CDR1 LGHDT and CDR2 YNNKEL (reference sequence). The CDR3 sequence: CASSQVWTGGGNEQFF. The CDR3 DNA reads as TGTGCCAGCAGCCAAGTGTGGACAGGGGGTGGCAATGAGCAGTTCTTC.

The V call is TRBV4-1, the J call TRBJ2-1; 10 bases are shared with TRBD2. V lost 2 bases, J lost 3 bases, and 1 base stayed unmatched. CDR3 length equals 15 residues. Germline CDR1 and CDR2: MGHRA and YSYEKL. Here the CDR3 reads CASSQPSGGYNEQFF. The CDR3 DNA reads TGCGCCAGCAGCCAACCTAGCGGGGGCTACAATGAGCAGTTCTTC.

This clonotype was detected ten times or more. The chain has TRBV20-1 and TRBJ2-1; D call uncertain. This CDR3 has 16 residues. The V and J ends lost 0 bases and 0 bases respectively, with 12 bases between them. Germline V gene data show CDR1 as DFQATT and CDR2 as SNEGSKA (reference sequence). CDR3 in amino acids: CSARDLHLSSYNEQFF. The CDR3 bases are TGCAGTGCTAGAGATCTTCACCTGAGCTCCTACAATGAGCAGTTCTTC.

Ten or more counts support this clonotype. The gene calls are TRBV10-3 and TRBJ2-5; D gene ambiguous. Germline V CDR1 and CDR2: ENHRY, SYGVKD. This CDR3 spans 13 amino acids. The V end was cut by 4 bases, the J end by 2 bases, with 8 bases between. The CDR3 here is CAISARRQETQYF. The CDR3 DNA reads TGTGCCATCAGTGCAAGGCGGCAAGAGACCCAGTACTTC.

The V gene is TRBV7-9, the J gene TRBJ1-3, with D unclear. This CDR3 is 14 amino acids long. Trimming pared 5 bases from V and 1 base from J, leaving 9 bases between. In germline, CDR1 is SEHNR, CDR2 FQNEAQ (reference sequence). The CDR3 nucleotides are TGTGCCAGCAGCGCCACGGTTTCTGGAAACACCATATATTTT. It codes for CASSATVSGNTIYF.

This clonotype has a count of ten or more. J is TRBJ2-2 and V is TRBV3-1, with D tentatively TRBD2 (6 bases). Germline CDR1 is LGHDT and CDR2 is YNNKEL (reference sequence). The CDR3 runs 15 residues. V lost 0 bases and J 5 bases, leaving 10 bases between the germline ends. CDR3 loop: CASSQDMGGTGELFF. The DNA for the CDR3 is TGTGCCAGCAGCCAAGATATGGGGGGAACCGGGGAGCTGTTTTTT.

This sequence joins TRBV18 and TRBJ1-4; D gene uncertain. The CDR3 totals 14 residues. Germline V gives CDR1 KGHSH, CDR2 LQKENI. V lost 3 bases to trimming and J lost 0 bases, with 5 bases between them. This chain's CDR3 is CASSPLATNEKLFF. The CDR3 DNA sequence: TGTGCCAGCTCACCGCTCGCAACTAATGAAAAACTGTTTTTT.

This clonotype has ten or more counts. V and J are TRBV29-1 and TRBJ2-5; 10 nucleotides line up with TRBD2. The CDR3 consists of 14 residues. V shed 4 bases and J 2 bases; nucleotides not matched to a gene: 4. CDR1 is SQVTM, CDR2 ANQGSEA, per germline. DNA of the CDR3: TGCAGCGTTGGCGCGACTAGCGGGCAAGAGACCCAGTACTTC. As protein: CSVGATSGQETQYF. The full variable domain, with the rest looked up from reference TRBV29-1 and TRBJ2-5, is SAVISQKPSRDICQRGTSLTIQCQVDSQVTMMFWYRQQPGQSLTLIATANQGSEATYESGFVIDKFPISRPNLTFSTLTVSNMSPEDSSIYLCSVGATSGQETQYFGPGTRLLVL.

This clonotype was picked up many times. The V call is TRBV30, the J call TRBJ2-2; 7 bases are a match to TRBD2. This CDR3 contains 14 residues. The germline CDR1 and CDR2 sequences are GTSNPN and SVGIG (reference sequence). V dropped 6 bases and J dropped 0; count of bases not matched to a gene: 4. The CDR3 spells CACPGTTNTGELFF. In DNA, the CDR3 is TGTGCCTGCCCCGGGACTACGAACACCGGGGAGCTGTTTTTT.

This clonotype was observed at least ten times. The J gene is TRBJ1-1, the V gene TRBV2; possibly TRBD1 for D (5 bases). Trimming shortened V by 5 bases and J by 3 bases, and 13 bases separated the two germline ends. The CDR3 is made up of 14 amino acids. Per the germline V gene, CDR1 is SNHLY and CDR2 is FYNNEI. This CDR3 reads CASSRPPGDTEAFF. CDR3 nucleotides: TGTGCCAGCAGTCGACCCCCGGGGGACACTGAAGCTTTCTTT.

A few counts support this clonotype. The chain employs TRBV24-1 and TRBJ2-5; TRBD2 matches at 12 bases. Germline V gene sequence: CDR1 KGHDR, CDR2 SFDVKD. The CDR3 loop spans 17 amino acids. The junction had 6 bases not matched to a gene; V was cut back by 5 bases and J by 0 bases. DNA of the CDR3: TGTGCCACCAGTGGTAAGGCTAGCGGGAGGGACCAAGAGACCCAGTACTTC. Translated: CATSGKASGRDQETQYF.

This clonotype was counted many times. The chain joins TRBV5-6 to TRBJ2-1; 7 bases line up with TRBD1. CDR1 and CDR2 (germline): SGHDT, YYEEEE. V shed 3 bases, J shed 7 bases, and the junction held 7 bases outside the gene matches. The CDR3 runs 14 residues. CDR3 loop: CASSWGQTGNEQFF. CDR3 DNA: TGTGCCAGCAGCTGGGGACAGACGGGGAATGAGCAGTTCTTC. The variable domain in full, with the rest retrieved from reference TRBV5-6 and TRBJ2-1, is DAGVTQSPTHLIKTRGQQVTLRCSPKSGHDTVSWYQQALGQGPQFIFQYYEEEERQRGNFPDRFSGHQFPNYSSELNVNALLLGDSALYLCASSWGQTGNEQFFGPGTRLTVL.

This clonotype was observed a few times. The chain links TRBV19 to TRBJ2-5; D tentatively fits TRBD1 or TRBD2 (5 bases each). The CDR3 is 16 amino acids. V was pared by 3 bases and J by 1 base, with 15 bases between. Germline CDR1 LNHDA, CDR2 SQIVND (reference sequence). CDR3 region: CASSMGVASLQETQYF. The DNA for the CDR3 is TGTGCCAGTAGTATGGGGGTAGCGAGTCTCCAAGAGACCCAGTACTTC.

This clonotype was seen ten or more times. The gene calls are TRBV6-1 and TRBJ2-3, with a possible D match to TRBD2 (5 bases). This CDR3 contains 14 residues. With 3 bases removed from V and 6 bases from J, the gap between germline ends came to 13 bases. Germline CDR1 reads MNHNS; CDR2 reads SASEGT. CDR3 amino acids: CASSEGTTGDTQYF. The CDR3 DNA sequence: TGTGCCAGCAGTGAGGGAACGACGGGGGATACGCAGTATTTT.

In this sample, this clonotype turned up many times. The chain recombines TRBV20-1 with TRBJ1-1; D is ambiguous. The V gene's germline CDR1 is DFQATT and CDR2 SNEGSKA (reference sequence). The germline V and J ends were trimmed by 0 bases and 4 bases, with 6 bases remaining between them. This CDR3 has 12 residues. In nucleotides, the CDR3 is TGCAGTGCTAGAGAGGGGTTCACTGAAGCTTTCTTT. It specifies CSAREGFTEAFF.

On this clonotype itself: The junction departs from the called germline gene at one end, perhaps through a read error. J is TRBJ1-2 and V is TRBV7-7, with D possibly matching TRBD1 (6 bases). This CDR3 is 15 amino acids long. Germline V CDR1 and CDR2: SSHAT, FNYEAQ (reference sequence). The CDR3 DNA reads as TGTGCTAGCAGCTTACTAGCGGGGGGGCCAGATGGCTACACCTTC. Encoded protein: CASSLLAGGPDGYTF. The whole variable domain, remainder taken from reference TRBV7-7 and TRBJ1-2, is GAGVSQSPRYKVTKRGQDVTLRCDPISSHATLYWYQQALGQGPEFLTYFNYEAQPDKSGLPSDRFSAERPEGSISTLTIQRTEQRDSAMYRCASSLLAGGPDGYTFGSGTRLTVV.

This clonotype has a count of ten or more. The chain joins TRBV6-5 to TRBJ1-5, with a weak D call TRBD1 (6 bases). The CDR3 contains 20 residues. Germline CDR1 is MNHEY and CDR2 is SVGAGI. Trimming cost V 0 bases and J 0 bases, with 21 bases left between them. The CDR3, as DNA: TGTGCCAGCAGTTACTCGAGAGGGGGTGTAGCCGATCATAGCAATCAGCCCCAGCATTTT. It yields the protein CASSYSRGGVADHSNQPQHF.

The chain recombines TRBV20-1 with TRBJ2-5; either TRBD1 or TRBD2 may supply D (6 bases each). V was pared by 0 bases and J by 4 bases, with 15 bases between. The CDR3 loop spans 15 amino acids. Germline loops: CDR1 DFQATT, CDR2 SNEGSKA (reference sequence). CDR3 bases: TGCAGTGCTAGAGATGAAGCGGAGGGGGGAGAGACCCAGTACTTC. Amino acids: CSARDEAEGGETQYF.

This clonotype was picked up many times. The rearrangement uses TRBV9 and TRBJ1-2; the D is unclear. Germline loops: CDR1 SGDLS, CDR2 YYNGEE. This CDR3 comprises 16 residues. V lost 4 bases, J lost 4 bases, and 20 bases lay in between. CDR3 DNA: TGTGCCAGCAGCCTTAGCTTAGACGGTGAAAGCTATGGCTACACCTTC. Translated, it gives CASSLSLDGESYGYTF.

Only a few counts were recorded for this clonotype. The junction and the germline gene differ at one end; a read error may be behind it. J is TRBJ2-1 and V is TRBV11-3; 16 nucleotides match TRBD2. The CDR3 extends over 17 amino acids. Germline CDR1 and CDR2: SGHNT and YENEEA. The CDR3, as DNA: TGTGCCAGCAGCTTGGGACTAGCGGGAGGGCCGTCCAATGAGCAGCTCTTC. Its protein product is CASSLGLAGGPSNEQLF.

This clonotype was detected many times. The chain has TRBV28 and TRBJ1-3; D might be TRBD1 (5 bases). The CDR3 has 16 residues. Germline V gene sequence: CDR1 MDHEN, CDR2 SYDVKM. The V end was cut by 6 bases, the J end by 0 bases, with 15 bases between. CDR3 loop: CASSPPDRGSGNTIYF. The CDR3, as DNA: TGTGCCAGCAGCCCACCCGACAGAGGCTCTGGAAACACCATATATTTT.

CDR3 protein: CASSLESGVGETQYF. CDR3 nucleotide sequence: TGTGCCAGCAGTTTAGAGTCGGGAGTTGGGGAGACCCAGTACTTC. The J gene is TRBJ2-5, the V gene TRBV28; possibly TRBD2 for D (6 bases). CDR3 size: 15 residues. Between the trimmed V and J ends, which lost 2 bases and 5 bases, there was a span of 15 bases. Germline CDR1 reads MDHEN; CDR2 reads SYDVKM.